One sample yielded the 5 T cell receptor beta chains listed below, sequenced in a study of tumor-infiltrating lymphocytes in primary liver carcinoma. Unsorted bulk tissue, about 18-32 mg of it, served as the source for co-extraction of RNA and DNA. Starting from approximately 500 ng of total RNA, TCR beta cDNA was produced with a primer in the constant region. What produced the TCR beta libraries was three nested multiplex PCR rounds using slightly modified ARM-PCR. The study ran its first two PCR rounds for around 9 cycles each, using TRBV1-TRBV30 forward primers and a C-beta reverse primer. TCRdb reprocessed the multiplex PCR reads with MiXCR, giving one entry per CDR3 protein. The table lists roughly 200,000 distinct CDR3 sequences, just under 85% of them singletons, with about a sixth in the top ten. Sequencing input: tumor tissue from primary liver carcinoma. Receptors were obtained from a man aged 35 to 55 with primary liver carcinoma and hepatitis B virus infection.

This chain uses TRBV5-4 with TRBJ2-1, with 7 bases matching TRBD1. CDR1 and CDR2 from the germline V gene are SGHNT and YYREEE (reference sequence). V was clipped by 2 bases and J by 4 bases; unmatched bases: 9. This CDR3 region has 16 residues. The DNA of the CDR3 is TGTGCCAGCAGCTTTGACAGGGTGCTTTCGTACAATGAGCAGTTCTTC. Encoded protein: CASSFDRVLSYNEQFF.

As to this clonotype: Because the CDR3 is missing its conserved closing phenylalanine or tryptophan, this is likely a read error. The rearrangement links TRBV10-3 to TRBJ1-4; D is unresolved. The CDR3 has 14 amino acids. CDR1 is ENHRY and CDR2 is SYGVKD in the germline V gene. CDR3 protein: CAIGEGSRNEKLFS. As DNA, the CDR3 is TGTGCCATCGGTGAGGGAAGCCGTAATGAAAAACTGTTTTCT.

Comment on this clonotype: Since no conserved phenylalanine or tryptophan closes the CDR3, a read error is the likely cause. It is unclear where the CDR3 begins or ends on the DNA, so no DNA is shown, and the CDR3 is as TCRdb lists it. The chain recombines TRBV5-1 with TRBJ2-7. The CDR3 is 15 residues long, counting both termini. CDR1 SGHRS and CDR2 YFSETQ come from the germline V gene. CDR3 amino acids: CASSFAGISSYEEYC.

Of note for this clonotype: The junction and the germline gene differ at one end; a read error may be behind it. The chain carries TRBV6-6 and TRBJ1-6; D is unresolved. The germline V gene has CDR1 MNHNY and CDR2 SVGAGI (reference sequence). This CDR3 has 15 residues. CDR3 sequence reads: CASRPSQCVYSTLHF. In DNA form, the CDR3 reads TGTGCCAGCAGACCCTCGCAGTGTGTTTATTCAACCCTCCACTTT.

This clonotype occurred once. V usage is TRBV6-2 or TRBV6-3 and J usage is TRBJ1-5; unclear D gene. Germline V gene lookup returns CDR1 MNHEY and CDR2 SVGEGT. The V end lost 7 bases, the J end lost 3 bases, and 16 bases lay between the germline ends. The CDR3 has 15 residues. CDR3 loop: CASTFMRGYNQPQHF. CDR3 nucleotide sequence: TGTGCCAGCACCTTCATGCGGGGTTACAATCAGCCCCAGCATTTT.